This entry is about one T cell receptor beta chain. Per the authors' pipeline: Reference gene primer amplification gave estimated nucleated cell counts. Using immunoSEQ multiplex PCR, the repertoire was profiled, and TCRdb retains in-frame clones only, with some absent. That table furnishes V, J and clone size, whereas the DNA furnished D and trimming. The sample lists around 40,000 clones, about 94% occurring once. This record belongs to a study of blood T cell repertoires in COVID-19. Study as a whole: COVID-19 samples from acute and convalescent phases originated in the United States, Italy and Spain. Sample material is recorded as cDNA or gDNA derived from T cells, B-cell-depleted T cells, or PBMCs.

Germline values: CDR1 MNHEY, CDR2 SVGAGI. The CDR3 extends over 12 amino acids. Trimming pared 2 bases from V and 5 bases from J, leaving 6 bases between. Specimen: peripheral blood. This TCR derives from a human donor with active COVID-19. The donor label of this sample is uncertain. The chain links TRBV6-5 to TRBJ1-2; the D is unclear. The CDR3 loop reads CASSYRGYGYTF. CDR3 bases: TGTGCCAGCAGTTACAGAGGTTATGGCTACACCTTC.